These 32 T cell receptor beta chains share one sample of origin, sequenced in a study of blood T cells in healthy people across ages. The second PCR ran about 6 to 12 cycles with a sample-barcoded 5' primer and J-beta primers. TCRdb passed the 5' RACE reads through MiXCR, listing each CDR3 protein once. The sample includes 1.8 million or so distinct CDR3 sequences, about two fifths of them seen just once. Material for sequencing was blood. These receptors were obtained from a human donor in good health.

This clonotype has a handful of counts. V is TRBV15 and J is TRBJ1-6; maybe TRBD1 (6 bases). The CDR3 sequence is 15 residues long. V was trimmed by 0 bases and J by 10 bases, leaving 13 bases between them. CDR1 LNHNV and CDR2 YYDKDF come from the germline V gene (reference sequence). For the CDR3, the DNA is TGTGCCACCAGCAGAGAGGGGGCCGTAGGCTCACCCCTCCACTTT. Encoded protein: CATSREGAVGSPLHF.

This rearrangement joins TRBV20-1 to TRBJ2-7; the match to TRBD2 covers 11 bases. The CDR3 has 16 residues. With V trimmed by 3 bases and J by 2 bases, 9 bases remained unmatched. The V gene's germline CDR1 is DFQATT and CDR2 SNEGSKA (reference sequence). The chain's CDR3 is CSASAPTSGVTYEQYF. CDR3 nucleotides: TGCAGTGCTAGCGCCCCGACTAGCGGGGTCACCTACGAGCAGTACTTC.

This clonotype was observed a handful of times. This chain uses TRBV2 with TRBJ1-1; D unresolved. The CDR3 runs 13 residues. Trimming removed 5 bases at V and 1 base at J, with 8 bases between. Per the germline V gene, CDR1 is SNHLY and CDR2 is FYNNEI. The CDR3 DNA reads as TGTGCCAGCAGTATTATGGCGAACACTGAAGCTTTCTTT. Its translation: CASSIMANTEAFF.

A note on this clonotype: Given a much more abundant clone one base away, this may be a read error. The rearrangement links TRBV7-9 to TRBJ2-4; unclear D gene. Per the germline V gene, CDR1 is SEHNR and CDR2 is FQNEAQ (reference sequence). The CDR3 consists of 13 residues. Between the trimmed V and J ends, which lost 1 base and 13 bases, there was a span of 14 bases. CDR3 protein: CASSLDLNNEQYF. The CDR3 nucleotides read TGTGCCAGCAGCTTAGACTTGAACAATGAGCAGTACTTC.

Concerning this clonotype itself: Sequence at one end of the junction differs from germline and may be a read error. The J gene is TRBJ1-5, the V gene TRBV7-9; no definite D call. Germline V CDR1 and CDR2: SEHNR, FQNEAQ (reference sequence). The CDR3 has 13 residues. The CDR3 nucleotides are TGTGCCAGCAGCTTAAGCGACGGTCAGCCCCGGCATTTT. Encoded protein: CASSLSDGQPRHF.

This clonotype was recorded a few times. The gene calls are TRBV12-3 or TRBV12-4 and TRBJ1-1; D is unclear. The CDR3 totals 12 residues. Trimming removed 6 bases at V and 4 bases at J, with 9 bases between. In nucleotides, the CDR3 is TGTGCCAGCAGCTTCATGAGCACTGAAGCTTTCTTT. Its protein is CASSFMSTEAFF.

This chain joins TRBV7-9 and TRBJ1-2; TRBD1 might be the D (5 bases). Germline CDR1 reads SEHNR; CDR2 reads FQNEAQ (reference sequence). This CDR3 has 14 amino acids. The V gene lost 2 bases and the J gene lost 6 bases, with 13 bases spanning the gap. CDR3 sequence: CASSLQGEGDGYTF. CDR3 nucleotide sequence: TGTGCCAGCAGCTTACAAGGGGAAGGGGATGGCTACACCTTC. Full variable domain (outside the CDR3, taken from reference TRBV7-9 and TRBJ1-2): DTGVSQNPRHKITKRGQNVTFRCDPISEHNRLYWYRQTLGQGPEFLTYFQNEAQLEKSRLLSDRFSAERPKGSFSTLEIQRTEQGDSAMYLCASSLQGEGDGYTFGSGTRLTVV.

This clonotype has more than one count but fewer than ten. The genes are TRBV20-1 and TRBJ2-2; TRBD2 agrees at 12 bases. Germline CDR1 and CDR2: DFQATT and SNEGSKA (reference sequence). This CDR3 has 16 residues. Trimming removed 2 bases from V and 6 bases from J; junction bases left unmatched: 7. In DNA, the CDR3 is TGCAGTGCTAGATCCCGACTAGCGGGGGTTTCCGGGGAGCTGTTTTTT. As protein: CSARSRLAGVSGELFF.

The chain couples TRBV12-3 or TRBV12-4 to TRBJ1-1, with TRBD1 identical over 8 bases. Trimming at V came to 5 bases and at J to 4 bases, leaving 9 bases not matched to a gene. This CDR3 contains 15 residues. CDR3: CASSIPGGGGTEAFF. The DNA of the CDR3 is TGTGCCAGCAGTATCCCAGGGGGCGGGGGCACTGAAGCTTTCTTT.

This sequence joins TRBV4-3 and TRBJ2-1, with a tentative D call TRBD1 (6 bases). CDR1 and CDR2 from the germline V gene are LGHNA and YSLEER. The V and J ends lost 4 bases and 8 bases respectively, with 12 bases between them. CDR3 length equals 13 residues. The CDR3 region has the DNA TGCGCCAGCAGCCGCAACAGGGTTGATGAGCAGTTCTTC. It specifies CASSRNRVDEQFF.

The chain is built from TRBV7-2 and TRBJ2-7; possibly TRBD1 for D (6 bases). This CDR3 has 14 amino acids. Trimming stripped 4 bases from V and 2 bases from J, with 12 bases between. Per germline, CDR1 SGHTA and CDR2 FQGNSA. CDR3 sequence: CASSSHRDTYEQYF. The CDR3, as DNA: TGTGCCAGCAGCTCACACCGGGACACCTACGAGCAGTACTTC.

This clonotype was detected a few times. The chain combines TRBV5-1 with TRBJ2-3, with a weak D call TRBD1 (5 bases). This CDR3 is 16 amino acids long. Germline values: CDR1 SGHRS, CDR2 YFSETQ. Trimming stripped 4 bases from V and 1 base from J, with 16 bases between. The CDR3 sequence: CASSPKTGGGTDTQYF. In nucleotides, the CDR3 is TGCGCCAGCAGCCCAAAAACAGGTGGAGGCACAGATACGCAGTATTTT.

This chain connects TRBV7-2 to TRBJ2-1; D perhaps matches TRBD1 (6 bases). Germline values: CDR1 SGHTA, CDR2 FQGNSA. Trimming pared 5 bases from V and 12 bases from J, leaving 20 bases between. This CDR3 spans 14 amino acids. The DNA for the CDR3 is TGTGCCAGCAGCCCTACCACAGGGATGACTCGGCAGTTCTTC. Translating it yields CASSPTTGMTRQFF.

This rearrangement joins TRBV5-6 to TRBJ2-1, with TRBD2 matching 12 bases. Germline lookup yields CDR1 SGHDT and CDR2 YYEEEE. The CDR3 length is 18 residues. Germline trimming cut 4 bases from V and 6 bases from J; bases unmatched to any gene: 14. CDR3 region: CASSVGLLAGGPPNEQFF. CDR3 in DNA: TGTGCCAGCAGCGTCGGGCTACTAGCGGGGGGCCCTCCCAATGAGCAGTTCTTC.

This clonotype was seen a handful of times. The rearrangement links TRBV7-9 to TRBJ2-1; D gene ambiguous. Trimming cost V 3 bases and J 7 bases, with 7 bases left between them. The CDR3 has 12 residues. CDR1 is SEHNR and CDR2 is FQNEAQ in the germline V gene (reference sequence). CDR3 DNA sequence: TGTGCCAGCAGCTTTGTAATGAATGAGCAGTTCTTC. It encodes CASSFVMNEQFF.

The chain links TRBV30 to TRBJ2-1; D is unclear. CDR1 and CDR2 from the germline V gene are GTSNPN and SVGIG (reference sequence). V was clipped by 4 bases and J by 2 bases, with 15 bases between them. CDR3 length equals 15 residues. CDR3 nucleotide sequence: TGTGCCTGGATCCCCCCGGACCGTACCTACAATGAGCAGTTCTTC. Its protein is CAWIPPDRTYNEQFF.

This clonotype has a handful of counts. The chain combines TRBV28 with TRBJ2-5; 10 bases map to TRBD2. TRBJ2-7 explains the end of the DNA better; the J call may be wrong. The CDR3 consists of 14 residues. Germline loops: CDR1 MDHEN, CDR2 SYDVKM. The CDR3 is CASKTSGVPREQYF. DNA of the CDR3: TGTGCCAGCAAAACTAGCGGGGTCCCCCGCGAGCAGTACTTC.

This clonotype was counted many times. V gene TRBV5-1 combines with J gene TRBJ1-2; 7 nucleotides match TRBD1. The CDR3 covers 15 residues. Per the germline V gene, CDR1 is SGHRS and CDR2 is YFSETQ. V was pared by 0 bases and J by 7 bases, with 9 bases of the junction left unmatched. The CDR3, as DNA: TGCGCCAGCAGCTTGGCGCCAGGGGGAGGCAGTGGCTACACCTTC. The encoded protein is CASSLAPGGGSGYTF. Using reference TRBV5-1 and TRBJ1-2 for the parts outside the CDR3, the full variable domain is KAGVTQTPRYLIKTRGQQVTLSCSPISGHRSVSWYQQTPGQGLQFLFEYFSETQRNKGNFPGRFSGRQFSNSRSEMNVSTLELGDSALYLCASSLAPGGGSGYTFGSGTRLTVV.

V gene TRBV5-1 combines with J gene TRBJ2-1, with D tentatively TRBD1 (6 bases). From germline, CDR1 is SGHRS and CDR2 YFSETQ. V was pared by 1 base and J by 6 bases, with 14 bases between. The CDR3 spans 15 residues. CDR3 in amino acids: CASSLFSGVGNEQFF. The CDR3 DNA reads TGCGCCAGCAGCTTGTTCTCAGGGGTCGGCAATGAGCAGTTCTTC.

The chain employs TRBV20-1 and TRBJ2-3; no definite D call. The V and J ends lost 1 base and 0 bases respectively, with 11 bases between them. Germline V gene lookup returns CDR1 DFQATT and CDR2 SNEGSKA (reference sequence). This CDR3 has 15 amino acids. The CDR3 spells CSARAEYSSTDTQYF. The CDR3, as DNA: TGCAGTGCTAGAGCTGAGTATTCTAGCACAGATACGCAGTATTTT.

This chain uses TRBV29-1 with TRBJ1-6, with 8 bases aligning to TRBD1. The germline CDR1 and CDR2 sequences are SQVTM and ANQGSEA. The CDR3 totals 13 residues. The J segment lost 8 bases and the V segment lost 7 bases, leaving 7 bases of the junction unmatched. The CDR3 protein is CSASQGGDSPLHF. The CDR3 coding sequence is TGCAGCGCCTCACAGGGGGGAGATTCACCCCTCCACTTT.

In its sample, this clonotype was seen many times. CDR3 bases: TGTGCCAGCAGGCTATTCGGACAGCCTGGGGCCAACGTCCTGACTTTC. Translation: CASRLFGQPGANVLTF. This chain uses TRBV27 with TRBJ2-6; tentative D call: TRBD1 (6 bases). V was shortened by 6 bases and J by 2 bases, with 14 bases between the two germline ends. The CDR3 is made up of 16 amino acids. The germline CDR1 and CDR2 sequences are MNHEY and SMNVEV (reference sequence).

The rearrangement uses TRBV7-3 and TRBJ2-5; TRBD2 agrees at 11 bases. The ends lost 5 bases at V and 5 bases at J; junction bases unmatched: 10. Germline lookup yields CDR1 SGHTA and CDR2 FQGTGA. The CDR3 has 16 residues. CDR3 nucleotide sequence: TGTGCCAGCAGCCCGTCGACTAGCGGGGTTCGGGAGACCCAGTACTTC. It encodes CASSPSTSGVRETQYF.

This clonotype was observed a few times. CDR3 bases: TGCAGTGGGGACAGGGGGGATCCTAACTATGGCTACACCTTC. Its translation is CSGDRGDPNYGYTF. The rearrangement links TRBV20-1 to TRBJ1-2; 11 nucleotides line up with TRBD1. Germline CDR1 DFQATT, CDR2 SNEGSKA (reference sequence). CDR3 length equals 14 residues. V shed 7 bases, J shed 0 bases, and the junction held 4 bases outside the gene matches.

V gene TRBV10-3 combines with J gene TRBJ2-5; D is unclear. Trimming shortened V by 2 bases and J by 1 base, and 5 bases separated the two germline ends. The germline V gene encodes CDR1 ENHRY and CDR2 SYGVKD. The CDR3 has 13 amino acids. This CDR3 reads CAISEGVQETQYF. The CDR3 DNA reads TGTGCCATCAGTGAGGGGGTCCAAGAGACCCAGTACTTC.

The CDR3 bases are TGCAGCGTCGGTAGGGGGCAGGCAGATACGCAGTATTTT. This gives the protein CSVGRGQADTQYF. V is TRBV29-1 and J is TRBJ2-3, with TRBD1 matching over 7 bases. Germline lookup yields CDR1 SQVTM and CDR2 ANQGSEA. V trimming: 6 bases; J trimming: 4 bases; junction bases outside the gene matches: 7. The length of the CDR3 is 13 residues.

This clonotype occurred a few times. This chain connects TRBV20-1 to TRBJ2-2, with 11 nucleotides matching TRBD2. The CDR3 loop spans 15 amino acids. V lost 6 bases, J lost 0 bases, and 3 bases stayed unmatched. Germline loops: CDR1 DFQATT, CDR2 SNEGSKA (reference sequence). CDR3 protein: CSAPTSGANTGELFF. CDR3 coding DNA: TGCAGTGCCCCGACTAGCGGGGCGAACACCGGGGAGCTGTTTTTT.

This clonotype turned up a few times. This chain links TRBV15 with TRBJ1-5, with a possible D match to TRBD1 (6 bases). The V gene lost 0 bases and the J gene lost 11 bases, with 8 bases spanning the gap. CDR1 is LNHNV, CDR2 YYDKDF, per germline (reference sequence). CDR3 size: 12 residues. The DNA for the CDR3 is TGTGCCACCAGCAGAGAGAGGACAGCCCAGCATTTT. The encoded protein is CATSRERTAQHF.

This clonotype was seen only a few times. CDR3 in amino acids: CSLGQDTDTQYF. DNA for the CDR3: TGCAGCTTAGGCCAAGACACAGATACGCAGTATTTT. V gene TRBV29-1 combines with J gene TRBJ2-3; D not certain. The CDR3 spans 12 residues. The V and J ends lost 8 bases and 2 bases respectively, with 11 bases between them. In germline, CDR1 is SQVTM, CDR2 ANQGSEA.

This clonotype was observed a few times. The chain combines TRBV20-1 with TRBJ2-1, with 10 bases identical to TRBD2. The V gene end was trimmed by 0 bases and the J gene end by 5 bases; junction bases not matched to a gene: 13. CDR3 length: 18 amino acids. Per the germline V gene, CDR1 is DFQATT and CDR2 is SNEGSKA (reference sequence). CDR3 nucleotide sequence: TGCAGTGCTAGAGACCGCTACAGCGGGGGGGCCCCAAACAATGAGCAGTTCTTC. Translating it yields CSARDRYSGGAPNNEQFF.

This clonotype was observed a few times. The CDR3 loop reads CATSPGLIYEQYF. Written as DNA, the CDR3 is TGTGCCACCTCACCGGGGCTCATCTACGAGCAGTACTTC. The V and J genes are TRBV27 and TRBJ2-7; D could derive from TRBD1 or TRBD2 (5 bases each). V lost 10 bases to trimming and J lost 3 bases, with 16 bases between them. CDR1 is MNHEY, CDR2 SMNVEV, per germline (reference sequence). The CDR3 extends over 13 amino acids.

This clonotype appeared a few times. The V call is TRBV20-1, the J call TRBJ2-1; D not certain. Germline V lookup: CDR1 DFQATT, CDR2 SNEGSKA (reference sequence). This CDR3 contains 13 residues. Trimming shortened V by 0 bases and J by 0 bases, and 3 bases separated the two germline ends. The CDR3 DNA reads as TGCAGTGCTAGAGATTTCTCCTACAATGAGCAGTTCTTC. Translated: CSARDFSYNEQFF.